These 5 T cell receptor beta chains share one sample of origin, sequenced in a study of blood T cell repertoires in COVID-19. The method was immunoSEQ multiplex PCR; TCRdb's version includes in-frame clones alone and lacks a portion of them. The sample has 200,000 to 250,000 clones, approximately 80% seen once; the top ten hold approximately 9%. Sequencing was performed on PBMCs or T cells enriched from blood (not recorded which). The receptors stem from a woman in her 50s with acute COVID-19.

CDR3 nucleotides: TGTGCTAGTGGTTTATTCCCCCTGGTAGCTGAAGCTTTCTTT. It yields the protein CASGLFPLVAEAFF. This chain connects TRBV12-5 to TRBJ1-1, with D hard to call. Germline V gene lookup returns CDR1 LGHNT and CDR2 FRNRAP. Trimming stripped 3 bases from V and 6 bases from J, with 14 bases between. CDR3 length equals 14 residues.

This clone was seen only once. The chain joins TRBV15 to TRBJ2-2; 10 nucleotides line up with TRBD1. Germline V gene sequence: CDR1 LNHNV, CDR2 YYDKDF (reference sequence). The CDR3 is 17 residues long. The junction had 9 bases not matched to a gene; V was cut back by 1 base and J by 7 bases. The CDR3 sequence is CATSRAGDRGSGGELFF. For the CDR3, the DNA is TGTGCCACCAGCAGAGCCGGGGACAGGGGTAGTGGCGGGGAGCTGTTTTTT.

The V gene is TRBV7-9, the J gene TRBJ2-7, with 8 bases matching TRBD2. V shed 5 bases and J 0 bases; nucleotides not matched to a gene: 12. In germline, CDR1 is SEHNR, CDR2 FQNEAQ (reference sequence). CDR3 size: 17 residues. The CDR3 region is CASSLTLKAGDSYEQYF. The CDR3 bases are TGTGCCAGCAGCCTTACACTTAAAGCGGGGGACTCCTACGAGCAGTACTTC.

The V and J genes are TRBV30 and TRBJ1-2, with D possibly being TRBD1 (5 bases). This CDR3 has 14 amino acids. Germline V gene lookup returns CDR1 GTSNPN and CDR2 SVGIG (reference sequence). V was trimmed by 5 bases and J by 8 bases, leaving 21 bases between them. The CDR3 region is CAWGARRAKLGYTF. The CDR3 region has the DNA TGTGCCTGGGGCGCCCGCAGGGCGAAACTCGGCTACACCTTC.

This clone came up once. V is TRBV7-2 and J is TRBJ2-2, with 10 bases identical to TRBD2. CDR1 is SGHTA and CDR2 is FQGNSA in the germline V gene. The J segment lost 3 bases and the V segment lost 0 bases, leaving 4 bases of the junction unmatched. CDR3 length equals 17 residues. The CDR3 DNA follows: TGTGCCAGCAGCTTAGCGCTAGCGGGGGACCACACCGGGGAGCTGTTTTTT. It translates to CASSLALAGDHTGELFF. Full variable domain (outside the CDR3, taken from reference TRBV7-2 and TRBJ2-2): GAGVSQSPSNKVTEKGKDVELRCDPISGHTALYWYRQSLGQGLEFLIYFQGNSAPDKSGLPSDRFSAERTGGSVSTLTIQRTQQEDSAVYLCASSLALAGDHTGELFFGEGSRLTVL.